The 13 T cell receptor beta chains presented below share a single source sample, sequenced in a study of human T cells and chemical hapten exposure. Indicated time point: patch test 1, 2 weeks after DPC sensitization. Treatment reported: therapeutic diphenylcyclopropenone sensitization with weekly scalp DPC. TCRdb called the RACE reads again in MiXCR, with one record for every CDR3 protein. The table records 300,000 to 350,000 distinct CDR3 sequences, approximately 6.3% of them present only once. The starting material was whole blood, obtained in connection with sensitization to the hapten diphenylcyclopropenone (DPC). These receptors were collected from a woman in her late teens or twenties with alopecia areata. Some clones in this sample may be carry-over from other donors' samples.

This clonotype was seen a handful of times. The chain joins TRBV11-2 to TRBJ2-7, with D possibly TRBD2 on 6 matching bases. From germline, CDR1 is SGHAT and CDR2 FQNNGV. Trimming took off 5 bases at V and 2 bases at J, with 13 bases between the two ends. This CDR3 is built from 14 residues. The CDR3 nucleotides read TGTGCCAGCAGCCCTGGAGGGCTCGCCTACGAGCAGTACTTC. Translation gives CASSPGGLAYEQYF.

Remarks on this clonotype: This clone may be a read error of a much larger clone one base away. V is TRBV20-1 and J is TRBJ2-7, with TRBD2 as a possible D gene (5 bases). Germline CDR1 and CDR2: DFQATT and SNEGSKA (reference sequence). The CDR3 consists of 15 residues. CDR3 bases: TGCAGTGCTGGAGACGTGGACTCCCAGATCCACGAGCAGTACTTC. Its translation is CSAGDVDSQIHEQYF.

The sample holds a few counts of this clonotype. The chain carries TRBV5-6 and TRBJ1-5; tentative D call: TRBD1 (6 bases). V was clipped by 2 bases and J by 3 bases, with 12 bases between them. CDR1 is SGHDT and CDR2 is YYEEEE in the germline V gene. CDR3 length equals 15 residues. This CDR3 reads CASSFTGTNNQPQHF. The DNA for the CDR3 is TGTGCCAGCAGCTTCACCGGGACAAACAATCAGCCCCAGCATTTT.

In its sample, this clonotype was seen many times. V gene TRBV5-6 combines with J gene TRBJ2-7; D unclear. CDR1 and CDR2 from the germline V gene are SGHDT and YYEEEE. The CDR3 is 14 amino acids. Deletions cut 0 bases from V and 1 base from J, with 8 bases between. Here the CDR3 reads CASSLVAQSYEQYF. In DNA form, the CDR3 reads TGTGCCAGCAGCTTGGTAGCCCAGTCCTACGAGCAGTACTTC.

This clonotype came up a few times. The chain uses TRBV9 and TRBJ2-1, with 8 bases identical to TRBD2. Germline CDR1 SGDLS, CDR2 YYNGEE. V shed 4 bases, J shed 6 bases, and the junction held 9 bases outside the gene matches. The CDR3 runs 15 residues. The CDR3 DNA follows: TGTGCCAGCAGCCTGGCGGGGGGCCCCCCCAATGAGCAGTTCTTC. As protein: CASSLAGGPPNEQFF.

This clonotype has at least ten counts. The chain carries TRBV7-2 and TRBJ2-1; 7 bases agree with TRBD2. The germline CDR1 and CDR2 sequences are SGHTA and FQGNSA. This CDR3 has 15 amino acids. With V trimmed by 1 base and J by 0 bases, 0 bases remained unmatched. The CDR3 loop reads CASSLGTSSYNEQFF. The CDR3 bases are TGTGCCAGCAGCTTAGGGACTAGCTCCTACAATGAGCAGTTCTTC.

Many counts were recorded for this clonotype. This chain links TRBV5-1 with TRBJ2-7, with D possibly matching TRBD2 (6 bases). Trimming stripped 4 bases from V and 0 bases from J, with 17 bases between. Germline-derived CDR1 and CDR2 are SGHRS and YFSETQ. The CDR3 totals 16 residues. The CDR3 loop is CASSPNPGGSSYEQYF. The CDR3 DNA follows: TGCGCCAGCAGCCCCAATCCCGGGGGTAGCTCCTACGAGCAGTACTTC.

This clonotype was seen a handful of times. The chain joins TRBV14 to TRBJ2-5; D could derive from TRBD1 or TRBD2 (6 bases each). CDR3 length equals 16 residues. The V gene lost 0 bases and the J gene lost 5 bases, with 16 bases spanning the gap. In germline, CDR1 is SGHDN, CDR2 FVKESK. CDR3 sequence reads: CASSQDPGGARETQYF. The CDR3 nucleotides are TGTGCCAGCAGCCAAGATCCCGGGGGCGCCCGGGAGACCCAGTACTTC.

This clonotype was seen a handful of times. The rearrangement joins TRBV3-1 to TRBJ1-2; D ambiguous. This CDR3 contains 16 residues. Looked up from germline, CDR1 is LGHDT and CDR2 is YNNKEL (reference sequence). The V end lost 4 bases, the J end lost 4 bases, and 19 bases lay between the germline ends. The CDR3 sequence is CASSLSLGGFTYGYTF. The CDR3 nucleotides are TGTGCCAGCAGCCTTTCCTTGGGAGGGTTCACCTATGGCTACACCTTC. The whole variable domain, remainder taken from reference TRBV3-1 and TRBJ1-2, is DTAVSQTPKYLVTQMGNDKSIKCEQNLGHDTMYWYKQDSKKFLKIMFSYNNKELIINETVPNRFSPKSPDKAHLNLHINSLELGDSAVYFCASSLSLGGFTYGYTFGSGTRLTVV.

The chain joins TRBV4-2 to TRBJ2-3, with 8 bases identical to TRBD2. Trimming cost V 2 bases and J 0 bases; bases outside gene matches: 7. There are 17 residues in the CDR3. Germline values: CDR1 LGHNA, CDR2 YNFKEQ. The CDR3 loop reads CASSQSYGGGSTDTQYF. The CDR3 nucleotides read TGTGCCAGCAGCCAATCGTATGGCGGGGGGAGCACAGATACGCAGTATTTT.

This clonotype was observed many times. CDR3 in amino acids: CASSLGGSYGYTF. The CDR3 DNA sequence: TGTGCCAGCAGTTTGGGGGGCTCCTATGGCTACACCTTC. V gene TRBV7-2 combines with J gene TRBJ1-2; possible D gene TRBD1, 6 bases. CDR3 length: 13 amino acids. The V gene's germline CDR1 is SGHTA and CDR2 FQGNSA. V lost 6 bases and J lost 4, with 12 bases in between.

There are many counts of this clonotype. One end of the junction is discordant with germline, which a read error may explain. V is TRBV7-9 and J is TRBJ1-2; weak D call: TRBD1 (6 bases). The germline V gene has CDR1 SEHNR and CDR2 FQNEAQ (reference sequence). The CDR3 has 15 amino acids. Here the CDR3 DNA reads TGTGCCAGCAGCTTAGATCGGTCAGCGGACAGTCGCGTCTTCTTC. Translation: CASSLDRSADSRVFF. Filled out from reference TRBV7-9 and TRBJ1-2, the complete variable domain reads DTGVSQNPRHKITKRGQNVTFRCDPISEHNRLYWYRQTLGQGPEFLTYFQNEAQLEKSRLLSDRFSAERPKGSFSTLEIQRTEQGDSAMYLCASSLDRSADSRVFFGSGTRLTVV.

The rearrangement uses TRBV6-2 or TRBV6-3 and TRBJ1-1; D gene ambiguous. CDR3 size: 12 residues. V lost 2 bases and J 4 bases, leaving 5 bases between the germline ends. CDR1 is MNHEY, CDR2 SVGEGT, per germline. The CDR3 is CASSYRSTEAFF. CDR3 coding DNA: TGTGCCAGCAGTTACCGGAGCACTGAAGCTTTCTTT.